This T cell receptor (beta chain) comes out of a study of blood T cell repertoires in COVID-19. Study background: Samples of COVID-19 (acute and convalescent) were obtained from the United States, Italy and Spain. PBMCs, B-cell-depleted T cells, or T cells were the source of the cDNA or gDNA that made up the material.

Per the authors' pipeline: By means of reference gene primer amplification, nucleated cell counts were estimated. The method was immunoSEQ multiplex PCR; TCRdb's version includes in-frame clones alone and lacks a portion of them. The DNA gave D and trimming, while V, J and clone size come from that table. The repertoire holds roughly 260,000 clones, with roughly 80% as singletons. The CDR3 is 15 amino acids. Between the trimmed V and J ends, which lost 4 bases and 5 bases, there was a span of 15 bases. Germline V gives CDR1 MDHEN, CDR2 SYDVKM. This clone was observed a single time. This sequence originates from a woman aged 80 or over with active or convalescent COVID-19. V gene TRBV28 combines with J gene TRBJ1-5; D remains ambiguous. The sample comprised peripheral blood. As DNA, the CDR3 is TGTGCCAGCAGTTACCTGGACCTAGCGCATCAGCCCCAGCATTTT. It specifies CASSYLDLAHQPQHF.